One T cell receptor beta chain is described in this entry. This specimen comes from a study of metastatic and nonmetastatic thyroid tumors. About the study: Repertoires were compared across blood and tumor or nodule tissue from malignant and benign thyroid patients.

TCRdb re-called clones from the PCR reads using MiXCR. The table shows tens of thousands of clones, with around 20% occurring only once. V gave up 4 bases and J gave up 0 bases; unmatched junction bases: 7. CDR1 is SGHDT, CDR2 YYEEEE, per germline. CDR3 length: 15 residues. Patients had received no treatment of any kind before thyroid surgery. Sequencing was done on a sample of blood. This receptor was obtained from a female donor with papillary thyroid cancer or a benign thyroid nodule (not recorded which). Some clones in this sample may be carry-over from other donors' samples. The chain couples TRBV5-6 to TRBJ2-7; 7 nucleotides agree with TRBD2. DNA of the CDR3: TGTGCCAGCAGCAGGAGTGGGAGGGCCTCCTACGAGCAGTACTTC. It yields the protein CASSRSGRASYEQYF. The full variable domain, with the rest looked up from reference TRBV5-6 and TRBJ2-7, is DAGVTQSPTHLIKTRGQQVTLRCSPKSGHDTVSWYQQALGQGPQFIFQYYEEEERQRGNFPDRFSGHQFPNYSSELNVNALLLGDSALYLCASSRSGRASYEQYFGPGTRLTVT.